The present entry profiles one T cell receptor beta chain with its context. The antigen remains undetermined. This sample was taken from a study of T cells in Graves' hyperthyroidism and ophthalmopathy. For the study at large: It was at initial diagnosis, before any treatment, that peripheral blood was collected.

PBMCs were collected from an approximately 10 ml volume of fresh peripheral blood. Overall study results and limits: Blood also carried most thyroid clonotypes expanded above 0.001.

Researchers took RNA transcripts and amplified the TCR beta CDR3 regions from them. During a first-round RT-PCR of the TCR CDR3, the HTBI primer set was used. Using its own MiXCR run on the multiplex PCR reads, TCRdb lists one record per CDR3 protein. This repertoire shows roughly 550,000 distinct CDR3 sequences, about 16% found once; its top ten account for 25% to 30%. This CDR3 region has 15 residues. Germline CDR1 is SGHTA and CDR2 is FQGNSA. V lost 1 base to trimming and J lost 4 bases; unmatched junction nucleotides: 3. The sample comprised blood. The TCR comes from a woman in her 30s with Graves' ophthalmopathy. The chain has TRBV7-2 and TRBJ1-4; TRBD1 matches 7 bases. CDR3 region: CASSLGQGGNEKLFF. The CDR3 coding sequence is TGTGCCAGCAGCTTAGGTCAGGGGGGTAATGAAAAACTGTTTTTT.